The 22 T cell receptor beta chains in this list originate from one sample, sequenced in a study of blood T cell repertoires in COVID-19. The method was immunoSEQ multiplex PCR; TCRdb's version includes in-frame clones alone and lacks a portion of them. The table has 150,000 to 200,000 clones, roughly 75% seen once. Material: peripheral blood. All receptors come from a man aged 70 or older with active or convalescent COVID-19.

V usage is TRBV7-9 and J usage is TRBJ1-3, with 7 bases identical to TRBD1. CDR1 SEHNR and CDR2 FQNEAQ come from the germline V gene (reference sequence). The CDR3 is made up of 15 amino acids. The V and J ends lost 1 base and 2 bases, in that order; junction bases with no gene match: 2. CDR3 in amino acids: CASSLGRGPGNTIYF. The CDR3, as DNA: TGTGCCAGCAGCTTAGGGAGGGGGCCTGGAAACACCATATATTTT.

This CDR3 reads CASSLQGGNQPQHF. The DNA of the CDR3 is TGTGCCAGCAGTCTACAGGGGGGGAATCAGCCCCAGCATTTT. The chain uses TRBV6-5 and TRBJ1-5, with 8 bases matching TRBD1. The CDR3 consists of 14 residues. J gave up 4 bases and V 5 bases, and 4 bases lay outside the gene matches. The germline V gene has CDR1 MNHEY and CDR2 SVGAGI.

The chain couples TRBV3-1 (or the pseudogene TRBV3-2) to TRBJ1-2; no firm D call. The length of the CDR3 is 14 residues. Per the germline V gene, CDR1 is LGHDT and CDR2 is YNNKEL (reference sequence). Trimming shortened V by 0 bases and J by 4 bases, and 9 bases separated the two germline ends. The CDR3 region is CASSQEEYGYGYTF. In nucleotides, the CDR3 is TGTGCCAGCAGCCAAGAAGAGTACGGCTATGGCTACACCTTC.

This chain joins TRBV2 and TRBJ1-4; a weak D match, TRBD1 (5 bases). With 7 bases removed from V and 4 bases from J, the gap between germline ends came to 13 bases. Germline V gives CDR1 SNHLY, CDR2 FYNNEI. The CDR3 sequence is 14 residues long. The CDR3 DNA sequence: TGTGCCAGCAAACGGGGGGTGAATAATGAAAAACTGTTTTTT. Translating it yields CASKRGVNNEKLFF.

This chain's CDR3 is CASSLGQDSNEQFF. The DNA for the CDR3 is TGTGCCAGCAGCTTGGGACAGGACAGCAATGAGCAGTTCTTC. The chain uses TRBV11-3 and TRBJ2-1, with 8 positions matching TRBD1. The trim removed 3 bases at V and 6 bases at J, leaving 4 bases unmatched. The germline gives CDR1 SGHNT, CDR2 YENEEA. This CDR3 contains 14 residues.

The chain combines TRBV6-2 or TRBV6-3 with TRBJ1-2, with a possible D match to TRBD1 (6 bases). Germline V gene sequence: CDR1 MNHEY, CDR2 SVGEGT. The V gene lost 0 bases and the J gene lost 8 bases, with 28 bases spanning the gap. The CDR3 totals 19 residues. The CDR3 DNA is TGTGCCAGCAGTTACTCGGCCCCCGCCGGTATCGTGGGGGCTGGCGGCTACACCTTC. Protein sequence: CASSYSAPAGIVGAGGYTF.

V usage is TRBV27 and J usage is TRBJ1-6; no reliable D call. V dropped 3 bases and J dropped 7 bases, with 10 bases sitting between them. This CDR3 contains 14 residues. Germline CDR1 and CDR2: MNHEY and SMNVEV (reference sequence). Here the CDR3 reads CASSFPGDNSPLHF. CDR3 nucleotide sequence: TGTGCCAGCAGTTTCCCGGGAGACAATTCACCCCTCCACTTT.

The rearrangement joins TRBV12-3 or TRBV12-4 to TRBJ1-5; no clear D. V shed 7 bases and J shed 0 bases, with 4 bases lying between them. The CDR3 consists of 12 residues. CDR3 nucleotides: TGTGCCAGCACTTATAGCAATCAGCCCCAGCATTTT. Translating it yields CASTYSNQPQHF.

The chain employs TRBV2 and TRBJ2-1; TRBD2 matches at 12 bases. Unmatched junction bases numbered 14, after V lost 7 bases and J lost 4 bases. CDR1 and CDR2 (germline): SNHLY, FYNNEI. The CDR3 extends over 18 amino acids. The CDR3 sequence: CASTQQRPGTSGYNEQFF. For the CDR3, the DNA is TGTGCCAGCACCCAGCAGCGACCCGGGACTAGCGGGTACAATGAGCAGTTCTTC.

This clone occurred once. V is TRBV14 and J is TRBJ2-7; 9 nucleotides align to TRBD2. The J segment lost 6 bases and the V segment lost 4 bases, leaving 10 bases of the junction unmatched. This CDR3 spans 15 amino acids. Germline V gives CDR1 SGHDN, CDR2 FVKESK. In DNA form, the CDR3 reads TGTGCCAGCAGCCTCCGCCCTAGCGGGACCGGCGAGCAGTACTTC. This codes for CASSLRPSGTGEQYF.

This chain connects TRBV30 to TRBJ1-1, with D maybe TRBD1 (5 bases). Trimming removed 1 base at V and 3 bases at J, with 18 bases between. Germline CDR1 and CDR2: GTSNPN and SVGIG (reference sequence). This CDR3 comprises 16 residues. CDR3 coding DNA: TGTGCCTGGAGTGAACGACGCGGGAGGGGCTACACTGAAGCTTTCTTT. Its protein is CAWSERRGRGYTEAFF.

This sequence joins TRBV27 and TRBJ1-4; D gene ambiguous. Looked up from germline, CDR1 is MNHEY and CDR2 is SMNVEV (reference sequence). Trimming shortened V by 3 bases and J by 0 bases, and 11 bases separated the two germline ends. This CDR3 is 16 amino acids long. DNA for the CDR3: TGTGCCAGCAGTTTCCAGGCTCAGGCAACTAATGAAAAACTGTTTTTT. Amino acid sequence: CASSFQAQATNEKLFF.

V usage is TRBV5-1 and J usage is TRBJ1-1; TRBD1 matches at 8 bases. The germline V gene encodes CDR1 SGHRS and CDR2 YFSETQ. V shed 0 bases, J shed 4 bases, and the junction held 2 bases outside the gene matches. The length of the CDR3 is 14 residues. This CDR3 reads CASSLGTGTTEAFF. CDR3 nucleotides: TGCGCCAGCAGCTTGGGGACAGGGACCACTGAAGCTTTCTTT.

The chain couples TRBV5-1 to TRBJ2-2; TRBD1 matches at 8 bases. Germline values: CDR1 SGHRS, CDR2 YFSETQ. The V segment lost 3 bases and the J segment 3 bases; nucleotides outside the gene matches: 10. The CDR3 runs 17 residues. DNA for the CDR3: TGCGCCAGCAGCTCATCCGGGACAGGATATCACACCGGGGAGCTGTTTTTT. Translated: CASSSSGTGYHTGELFF.

This chain uses TRBV10-1 with TRBJ1-5; maybe TRBD1 (6 bases). This CDR3 has 15 amino acids. Deletions cut 6 bases from V and 0 bases from J, with 12 bases between. Germline CDR1 is WNHNN and CDR2 is SYGVQD (reference sequence). Here the CDR3 DNA reads TGCGCCAGCAGGTACAGGGTAATTAGCAATCAGCCCCAGCATTTT. This sequence encodes CASRYRVISNQPQHF.

The J gene is TRBJ2-7, the V gene TRBV2; the D is unclear. Germline V lookup: CDR1 SNHLY, CDR2 FYNNEI. The CDR3 length is 13 residues. Trimming pared 2 bases from V and 6 bases from J, leaving 11 bases between. CDR3 protein: CASSELVLSEQYF. The CDR3 nucleotides read TGTGCCAGCAGTGAACTAGTACTTAGCGAGCAGTACTTC.

The chain uses TRBV7-9 and TRBJ2-1; 8 bases fit TRBD2. Germline-derived CDR1 and CDR2 are SEHNR and FQNEAQ (reference sequence). V was clipped by 1 base and J by 7 bases; unmatched bases: 12. This CDR3 is 17 amino acids long. In nucleotides, the CDR3 is TGTGCCAGCAGCTTAGTCGGTCGGGCGGGAGGAGGAAATGAGCAGTTCTTC. Protein sequence: CASSLVGRAGGGNEQFF.

CDR3 coding DNA: TGTGCCAGCTCATCGGATGACAGGGGGACCCAAGAGACCCAGTACTTC. Its translation: CASSSDDRGTQETQYF. The V gene is TRBV18, the J gene TRBJ2-5; 9 nucleotides agree with TRBD1. This CDR3 comprises 16 residues. Per germline, CDR1 KGHSH and CDR2 LQKENI. The J segment lost 1 base and the V segment lost 5 bases, leaving 8 bases of the junction unmatched.

This clone was seen a single time. The genes are TRBV6-5 and TRBJ2-3; 8 positions match TRBD2. The CDR3 is 16 residues long. Trimming at V came to 4 bases and at J to 2 bases, leaving 8 bases not matched to a gene. Germline loops: CDR1 MNHEY, CDR2 SVGAGI. The chain's CDR3 is CASSSRVAGFTDTQYF. The CDR3 DNA reads TGTGCCAGCAGTTCCAGGGTAGCGGGATTCACAGATACGCAGTATTTT.

This chain uses TRBV10-3 with TRBJ1-3; 11 bases are shared with TRBD1. The J segment lost 0 bases and the V segment lost 7 bases, leaving 2 bases of the junction unmatched. The CDR3 covers 15 residues. Germline CDR1 reads ENHRY; CDR2 reads SYGVKD. The CDR3 sequence is CAITGTGGSGNTIYF. The CDR3 coding sequence is TGTGCCATCACCGGGACAGGGGGCTCTGGAAACACCATATATTTT.

V usage is TRBV21-1 and J usage is TRBJ1-5. TRBV21-1 is annotated as a pseudogene. This CDR3 region has 13 residues. The CDR3 DNA reads TGTGCCAGGGCCCGAGGTAGTAGACAGCCCCAGCATTTT. Translated: CARARGSRQPQHF.

The rearrangement links TRBV12-3 or TRBV12-4 to TRBJ1-2; D is unresolved. The CDR3 has 13 amino acids. Trimming removed 6 bases from V and 0 bases from J, with 8 bases in between. This chain's CDR3 is CASRASTNYGYTF. CDR3 bases: TGTGCCAGCAGGGCCTCCACTAACTATGGCTACACCTTC.